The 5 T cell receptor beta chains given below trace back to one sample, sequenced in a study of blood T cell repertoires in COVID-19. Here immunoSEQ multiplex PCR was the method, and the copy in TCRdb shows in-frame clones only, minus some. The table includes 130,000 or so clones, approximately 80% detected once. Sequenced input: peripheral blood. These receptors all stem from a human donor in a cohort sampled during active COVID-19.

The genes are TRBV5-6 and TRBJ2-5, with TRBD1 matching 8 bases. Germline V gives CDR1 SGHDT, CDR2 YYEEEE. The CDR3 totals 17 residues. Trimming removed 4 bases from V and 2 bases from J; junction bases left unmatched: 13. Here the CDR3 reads CASSTDGQGAPQETQYF. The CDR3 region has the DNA TGTGCCAGCAGCACGGATGGGCAGGGGGCTCCTCAAGAGACCCAGTACTTC.

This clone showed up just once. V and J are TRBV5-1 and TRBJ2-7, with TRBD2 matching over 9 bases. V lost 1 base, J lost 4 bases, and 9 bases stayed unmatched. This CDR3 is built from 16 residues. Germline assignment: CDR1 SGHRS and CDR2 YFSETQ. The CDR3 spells CASSLIASGMGYEQYF. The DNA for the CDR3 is TGCGCCAGCAGCTTGATAGCTAGCGGGATGGGGTACGAGCAGTACTTC.

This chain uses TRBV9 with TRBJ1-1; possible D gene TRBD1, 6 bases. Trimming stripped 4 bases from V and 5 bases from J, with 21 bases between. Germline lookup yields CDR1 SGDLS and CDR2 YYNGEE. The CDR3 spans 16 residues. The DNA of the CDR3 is TGTGCCAGCAGCCGGGGGGCCGGGGGTCTGATAACTGAAGCTTTCTTT. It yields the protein CASSRGAGGLITEAFF. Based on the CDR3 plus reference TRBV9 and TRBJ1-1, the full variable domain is DSGVTQTPKHLITATGQRVTLRCSPRSGDLSVYWYQQSLDQGLQFLIQYYNGEERAKGNILERFSAQQFPDLHSELNLSSLELGDSALYFCASSRGAGGLITEAFFGQGTRLTVV.

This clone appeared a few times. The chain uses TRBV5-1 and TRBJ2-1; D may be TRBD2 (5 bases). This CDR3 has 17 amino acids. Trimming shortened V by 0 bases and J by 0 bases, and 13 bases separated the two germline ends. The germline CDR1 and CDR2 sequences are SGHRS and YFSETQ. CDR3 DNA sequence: TGCGCCAGCAGCTTGGGGGGTAATGAGGGCTCCTACAATGAGCAGTTCTTC. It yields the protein CASSLGGNEGSYNEQFF.

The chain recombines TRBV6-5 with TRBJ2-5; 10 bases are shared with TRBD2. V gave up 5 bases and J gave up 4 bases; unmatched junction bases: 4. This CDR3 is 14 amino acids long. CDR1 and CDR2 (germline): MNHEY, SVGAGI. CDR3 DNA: TGTGCCAGCAGTCTCCGACTAGCGGGAGAGACCCAGTACTTC. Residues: CASSLRLAGETQYF.